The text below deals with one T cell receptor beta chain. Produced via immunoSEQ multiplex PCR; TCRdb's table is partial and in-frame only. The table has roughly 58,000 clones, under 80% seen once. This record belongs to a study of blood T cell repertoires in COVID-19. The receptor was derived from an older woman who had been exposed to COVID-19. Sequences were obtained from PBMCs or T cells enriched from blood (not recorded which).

The CDR3 loop reads CASSLGEIYGYTF. The CDR3 DNA reads TGTGCCAGCTCACTTGGGGAGATCTATGGCTACACCTTC. V and J are TRBV18 and TRBJ1-2, with no clear D. CDR3 length: 13 residues. Per germline, CDR1 KGHSH and CDR2 LQKENI. Deletions cut 4 bases from V and 4 bases from J, with 10 bases between. Full variable domain (outside the CDR3, taken from reference TRBV18 and TRBJ1-2): NAGVMQNPRHLVRRRGQEARLRCSPMKGHSHVYWYRQLPEEGLKFMVYLQKENIIDESGMPKERFSAEFPKEGPSILRIQQVVRGDSAAYFCASSLGEIYGYTFGSGTRLTVV.